This TCR beta chain is from a study of CD8+ T cells in alopecia areata. Findings and limits, study-wide: Higher clonality than in normal scalp was seen in lesional scalp, especially alopecia totalis/universalis.

cDNA prepared by RNA extraction and subsequent reverse transcription served as the template for sequencing. Libraries were prepared by immunoSEQ multiplex PCR; TCRdb keeps only in-frame clonotypes and omits some of them. This table has 120,000 or so clones, around 45% appearing once. With regard to this clone: The target antigen is unknown.

CDR1 is SQVTM, CDR2 ANQGSEA, per germline. The CDR3 loop spans 14 amino acids. V lost 0 bases to trimming and J lost 4 bases, with 13 bases between them. The sequencing sample was made of NKG2D-low CD8+ T cells sorted from blood. This receptor was taken from a human donor with alopecia areata. The V and J genes are TRBV29-1 and TRBJ2-7; the D gene is possibly TRBD1 (6 bases). CDR3 nucleotide sequence: TGCAGCGTTGAAGAGGGGGCTGATCCTTACGAGCAGTACTTC. Protein product: CSVEEGADPYEQYF.